This TCR beta chain was recovered during a study of blood T cell repertoires in COVID-19. Overall study context: Nucleic acid was either cDNA or gDNA, and it came from T cells, B-cell-depleted T cells, or PBMCs.

This clone appeared a single time. Original handling: Cell counts per sample came from amplifying reference gene primers. Method: immunoSEQ multiplex PCR; TCRdb's copy keeps in-frame clones and lacks some. V and J calls and clone size are those listed in that table; D and trimming were worked out from the DNA. The table lists more than 250,000 clones, about nine tenths of them singletons. The CDR3 is made up of 19 amino acids. With V trimmed by 5 bases and J by 5 bases, 20 bases remained unmatched. From germline, CDR1 is SGHAT and CDR2 FQNNGV. This TCR was recovered from a man aged 50-59 years with active or convalescent COVID-19. The rearrangement links TRBV11-2 to TRBJ2-2; 7 positions match TRBD1. Sequenced input: peripheral blood. The CDR3 DNA reads TGTGCCAGCAGCCGATTGGGGACCCTTCAGACAGGGTCGACCGGGGAGCTGTTTTTT. Translating gives CASSRLGTLQTGSTGELFF.